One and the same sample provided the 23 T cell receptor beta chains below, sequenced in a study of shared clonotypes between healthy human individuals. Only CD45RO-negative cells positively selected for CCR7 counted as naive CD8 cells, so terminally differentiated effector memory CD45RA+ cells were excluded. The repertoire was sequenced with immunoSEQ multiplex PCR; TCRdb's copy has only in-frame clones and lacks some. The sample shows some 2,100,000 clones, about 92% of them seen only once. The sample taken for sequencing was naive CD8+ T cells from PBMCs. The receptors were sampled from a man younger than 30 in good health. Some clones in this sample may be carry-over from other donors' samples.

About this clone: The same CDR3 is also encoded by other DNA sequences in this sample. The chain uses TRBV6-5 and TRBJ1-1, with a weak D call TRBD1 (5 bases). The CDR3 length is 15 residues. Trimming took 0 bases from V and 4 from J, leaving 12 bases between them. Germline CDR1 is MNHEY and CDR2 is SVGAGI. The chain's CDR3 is CASSYSRGGGTEAFF. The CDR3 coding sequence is TGTGCCAGCAGTTACTCACGCGGGGGAGGCACTGAAGCTTTCTTT.

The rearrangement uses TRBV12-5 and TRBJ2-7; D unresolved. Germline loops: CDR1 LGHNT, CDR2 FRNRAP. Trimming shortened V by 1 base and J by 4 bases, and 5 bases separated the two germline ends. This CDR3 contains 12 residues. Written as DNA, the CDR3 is TGTGCTAGTGGTTTGGGGCCGTACGAGCAGTACTTC. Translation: CASGLGPYEQYF.

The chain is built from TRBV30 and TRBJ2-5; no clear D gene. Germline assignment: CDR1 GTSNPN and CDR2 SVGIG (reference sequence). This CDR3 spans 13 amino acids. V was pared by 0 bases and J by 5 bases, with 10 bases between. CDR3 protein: CAWSVMSRETQYF. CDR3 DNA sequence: TGTGCCTGGAGTGTAATGTCTCGGGAGACCCAGTACTTC.

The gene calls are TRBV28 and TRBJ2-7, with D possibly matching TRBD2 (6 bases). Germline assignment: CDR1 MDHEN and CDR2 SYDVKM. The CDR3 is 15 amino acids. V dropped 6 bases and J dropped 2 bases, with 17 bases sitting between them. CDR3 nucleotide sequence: TGTGCCAGCAGCCCTCGGAGGGGCCTCACCTACGAGCAGTACTTC. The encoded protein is CASSPRRGLTYEQYF.

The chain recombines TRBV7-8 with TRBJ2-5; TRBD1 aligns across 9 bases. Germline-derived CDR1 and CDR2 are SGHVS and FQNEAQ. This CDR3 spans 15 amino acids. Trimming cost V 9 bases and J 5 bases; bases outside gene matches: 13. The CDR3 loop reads CASERGTGILETQYF. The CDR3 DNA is TGTGCCAGTGAAAGGGGGACAGGGATATTGGAGACCCAGTACTTC.

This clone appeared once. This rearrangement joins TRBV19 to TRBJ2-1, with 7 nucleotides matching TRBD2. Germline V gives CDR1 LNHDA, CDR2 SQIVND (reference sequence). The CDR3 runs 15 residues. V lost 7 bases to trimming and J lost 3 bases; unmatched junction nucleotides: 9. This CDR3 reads CASKRREGSYNEQFF. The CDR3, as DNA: TGTGCCAGTAAAAGAAGGGAGGGCAGCTACAATGAGCAGTTCTTC. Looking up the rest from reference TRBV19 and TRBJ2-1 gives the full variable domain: DGGITQSPKYLFRKEGQNVTLSCEQNLNHDAMYWYRQDPGQGLRLIYYSQIVNDFQKGDIAEGYSVSREKKESFPLTVTSAQKNPTAFYLCASKRREGSYNEQFFGPGTRLTVL.

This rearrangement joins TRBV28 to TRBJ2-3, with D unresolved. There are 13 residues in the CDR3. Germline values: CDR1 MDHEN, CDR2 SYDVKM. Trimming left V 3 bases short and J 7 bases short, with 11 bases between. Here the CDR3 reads CASSFLDGHTQYF. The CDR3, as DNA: TGTGCCAGCAGTTTCCTGGACGGTCATACGCAGTATTTT.

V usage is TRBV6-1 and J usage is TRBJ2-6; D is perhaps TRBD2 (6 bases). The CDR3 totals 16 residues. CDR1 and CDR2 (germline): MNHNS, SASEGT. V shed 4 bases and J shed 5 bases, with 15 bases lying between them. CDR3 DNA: TGTGCCAGCAGTGGGGTTGGGGGGATTTGGGCCAACGTCCTGACTTTC. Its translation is CASSGVGGIWANVLTF.

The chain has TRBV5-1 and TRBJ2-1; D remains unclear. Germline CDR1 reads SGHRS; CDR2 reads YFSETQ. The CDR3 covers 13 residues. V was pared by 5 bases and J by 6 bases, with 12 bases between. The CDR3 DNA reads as TGCGCCAGCAGTTTAATCTCGGGCAATGAGCAGTTCTTC. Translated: CASSLISGNEQFF.

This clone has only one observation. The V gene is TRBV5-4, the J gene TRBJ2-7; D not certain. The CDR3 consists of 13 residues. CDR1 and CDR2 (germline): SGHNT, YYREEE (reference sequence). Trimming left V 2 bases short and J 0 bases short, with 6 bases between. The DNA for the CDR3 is TGTGCCAGCAGCTTTGATAACTCCTACGAGCAGTACTTC. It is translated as CASSFDNSYEQYF.

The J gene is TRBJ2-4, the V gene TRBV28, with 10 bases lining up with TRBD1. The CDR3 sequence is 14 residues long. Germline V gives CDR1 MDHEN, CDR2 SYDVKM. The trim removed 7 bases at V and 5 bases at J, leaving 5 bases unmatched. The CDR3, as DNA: TGTGCCAGCACCCGGACAGGGGGTGAAAACATTCAGTACTTC. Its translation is CASTRTGGENIQYF. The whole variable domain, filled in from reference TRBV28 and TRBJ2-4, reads DVKVTQSSRYLVKRTGEKVFLECVQDMDHENMFWYRQDPGLGLRLIYFSYDVKMKEKGDIPEGYSVSREKKERFSLILESASTNQTSMYLCASTRTGGENIQYFGAGTRLSVL.

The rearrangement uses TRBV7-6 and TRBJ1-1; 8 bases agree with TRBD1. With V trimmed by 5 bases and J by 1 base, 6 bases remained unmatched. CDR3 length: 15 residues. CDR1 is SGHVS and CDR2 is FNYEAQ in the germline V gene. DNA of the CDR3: TGTGCCAGCAGCCCTCGACAGGGGCCGAACACTGAAGCTTTCTTT. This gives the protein CASSPRQGPNTEAFF.

CDR3 sequence: CASRGAVHYEQYF. The CDR3 bases are TGCGCCAGCAGAGGAGCGGTTCACTACGAGCAGTACTTC. The chain is built from TRBV10-1 and TRBJ2-7, with D maybe TRBD2 (5 bases). V was cut by 6 bases and J by 3 bases, with 12 bases left in between. CDR3 length: 13 amino acids. In germline, CDR1 is WNHNN, CDR2 SYGVQD (reference sequence).

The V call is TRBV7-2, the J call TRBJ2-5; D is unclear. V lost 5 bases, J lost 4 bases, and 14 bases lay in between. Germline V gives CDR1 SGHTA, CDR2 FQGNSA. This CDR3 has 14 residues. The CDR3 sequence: CASSTRHSPETQYF. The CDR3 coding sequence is TGTGCCAGCAGCACCCGACACTCCCCAGAGACCCAGTACTTC.

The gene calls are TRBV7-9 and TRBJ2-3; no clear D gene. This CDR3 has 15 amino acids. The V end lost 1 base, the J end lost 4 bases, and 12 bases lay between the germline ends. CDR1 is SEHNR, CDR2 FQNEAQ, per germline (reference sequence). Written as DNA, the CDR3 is TGTGCCAGCAGCTTAGACTATTCAGACGCAGATACGCAGTATTTT. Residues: CASSLDYSDADTQYF.

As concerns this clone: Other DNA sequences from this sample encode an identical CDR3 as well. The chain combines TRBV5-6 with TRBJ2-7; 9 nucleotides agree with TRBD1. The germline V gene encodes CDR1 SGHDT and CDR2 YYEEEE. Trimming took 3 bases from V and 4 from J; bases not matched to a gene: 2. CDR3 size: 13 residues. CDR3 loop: CASSWDRAYEQYF. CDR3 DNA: TGTGCCAGCAGCTGGGACAGGGCGTACGAGCAGTACTTC.

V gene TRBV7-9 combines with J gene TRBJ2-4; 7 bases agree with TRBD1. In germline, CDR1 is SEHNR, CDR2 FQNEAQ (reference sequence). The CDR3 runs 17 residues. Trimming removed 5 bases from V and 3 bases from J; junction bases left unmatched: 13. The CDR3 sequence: CASSPSIQDRLKNIQYF. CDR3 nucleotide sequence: TGTGCCAGCAGCCCCTCCATACAGGACAGGCTCAAAAACATTCAGTACTTC.

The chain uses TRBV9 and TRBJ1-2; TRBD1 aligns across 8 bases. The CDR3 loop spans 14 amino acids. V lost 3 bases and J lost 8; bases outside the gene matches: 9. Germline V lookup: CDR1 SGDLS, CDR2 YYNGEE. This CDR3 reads CASSESQGAEGYTF. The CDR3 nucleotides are TGTGCCAGCAGCGAGAGCCAGGGGGCAGAAGGCTACACCTTC.

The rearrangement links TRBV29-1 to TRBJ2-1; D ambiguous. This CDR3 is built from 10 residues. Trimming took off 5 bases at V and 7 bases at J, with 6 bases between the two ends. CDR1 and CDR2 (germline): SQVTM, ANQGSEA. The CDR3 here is CSVFDNEQFF. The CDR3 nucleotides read TGCAGCGTTTTTGATAATGAGCAGTTCTTC.

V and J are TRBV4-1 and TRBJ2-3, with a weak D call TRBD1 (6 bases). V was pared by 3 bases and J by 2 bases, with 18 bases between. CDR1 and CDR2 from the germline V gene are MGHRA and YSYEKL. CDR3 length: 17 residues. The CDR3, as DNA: TGCGCCAGCAGCCACCCAGGGGTTGGGGATTACACAGATACGCAGTATTTT. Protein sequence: CASSHPGVGDYTDTQYF.

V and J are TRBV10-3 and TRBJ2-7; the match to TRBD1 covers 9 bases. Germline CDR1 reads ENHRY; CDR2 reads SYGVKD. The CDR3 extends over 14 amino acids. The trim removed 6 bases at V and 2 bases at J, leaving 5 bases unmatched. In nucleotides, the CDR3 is TGTGCCATCAGGAGGGACAGGGACCCCTACGAGCAGTACTTC. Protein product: CAIRRDRDPYEQYF.

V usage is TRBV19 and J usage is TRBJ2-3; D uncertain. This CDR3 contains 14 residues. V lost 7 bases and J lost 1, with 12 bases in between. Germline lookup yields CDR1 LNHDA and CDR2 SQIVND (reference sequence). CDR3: CASKSQGRTDTQYF. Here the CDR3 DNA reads TGTGCCAGTAAATCTCAAGGACGCACAGATACGCAGTATTTT.

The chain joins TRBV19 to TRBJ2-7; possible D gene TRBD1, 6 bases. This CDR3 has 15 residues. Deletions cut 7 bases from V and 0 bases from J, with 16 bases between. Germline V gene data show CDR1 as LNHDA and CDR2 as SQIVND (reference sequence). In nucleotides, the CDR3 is TGTGCCAGTAACGTTCGGTGGGGGCCCTCCTACGAGCAGTACTTC. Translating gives CASNVRWGPSYEQYF. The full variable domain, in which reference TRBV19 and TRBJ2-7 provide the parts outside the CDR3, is DGGITQSPKYLFRKEGQNVTLSCEQNLNHDAMYWYRQDPGQGLRLIYYSQIVNDFQKGDIAEGYSVSREKKESFPLTVTSAQKNPTAFYLCASNVRWGPSYEQYFGPGTRLTVT.